This TCR beta chain is from a study of blood T cell repertoires in COVID-19. Turning to the study itself: The samples span acute and convalescent COVID-19 from the United States, Italy and Spain.

The CDR3 runs 15 residues. Germline CDR1 and CDR2: SGHDN and FVKESK. V gave up 1 base and J gave up 8 bases, with 15 bases separating them. The assay was immunoSEQ multiplex PCR, and TCRdb's table has in-frame clones only and misses some. This sample has some 240,000 clones; about 90% occur once, and the top ten carry around 7.2%. The clonotype originates from a man aged 55 to 70 who had recovered from COVID-19. The genes are TRBV14 and TRBJ2-1; D is ambiguous. Sequenced input: peripheral blood. The DNA of the CDR3 is TGTGCCAGCAGCCAAGGTTCTATCTGGTTCGATGAGCAGTTCTTC. Translated, it gives CASSQGSIWFDEQFF. The variable domain in full, completed from reference TRBV14 and TRBJ2-1, reads EAGVTQFPSHSVIEKGQTVTLRCDPISGHDNLYWYRRVMGKEIKFLLHFVKESKQDESGMPNNRFLAERTGGTYSTLKVQPAELEDSGVYFCASSQGSIWFDEQFFGPGTRLTVL.